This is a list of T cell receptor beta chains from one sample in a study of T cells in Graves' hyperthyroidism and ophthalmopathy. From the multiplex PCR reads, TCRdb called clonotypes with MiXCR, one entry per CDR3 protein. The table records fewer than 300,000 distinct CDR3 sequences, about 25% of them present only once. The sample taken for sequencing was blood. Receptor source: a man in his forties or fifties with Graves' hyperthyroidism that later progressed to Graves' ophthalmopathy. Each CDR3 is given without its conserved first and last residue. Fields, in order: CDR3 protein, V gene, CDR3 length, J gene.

CDR3aa: ASSLGTGGTGELF
v_gene: TRBV12-3/TRBV12-4
len: 13
j_gene: TRBJ2-2

CDR3aa: ATRQFVGGQNTGELF
v_gene: TRBV15
len: 15
j_gene: TRBJ2-2

CDR3aa: AWTVGTANSPLH
v_gene: TRBV30
len: 12
j_gene: TRBJ1-6

CDR3aa: SARASPDTEAF
v_gene: TRBV20-1
len: 11
j_gene: TRBJ1-1

CDR3aa: AWNRAGTGTEAF
v_gene: TRBV30
len: 12
j_gene: TRBJ1-1

CDR3aa: ASSLYLAGEEETQY
v_gene: TRBV11-3
len: 14
j_gene: TRBJ2-5

CDR3aa: SAPSGTEVTQY
v_gene: TRBV20-1
len: 11
j_gene: TRBJ2-5

CDR3aa: VTSIGGPQETQY
v_gene: TRBV5-1
len: 12
j_gene: TRBJ2-5

CDR3aa: ASSPTGVYTGELF
v_gene: TRBV28
len: 13
j_gene: TRBJ2-2

CDR3aa: SARYGGSDTEAF
v_gene: TRBV20-1
len: 12
j_gene: TRBJ1-1

CDR3aa: ASSRGSGLSNTEAF
v_gene: TRBV11-2
len: 14
j_gene: TRBJ1-1

CDR3aa: AWSGQGRTEAF
v_gene: TRBV30
len: 11
j_gene: TRBJ1-1

CDR3aa: ASSEFESGSYT
v_gene: TRBV25-1
len: 11
j_gene: TRBJ1-2

CDR3aa: ASSFRQGDGYT
v_gene: TRBV11-3
len: 11
j_gene: TRBJ1-2

CDR3aa: ASGGLAEDEQY
v_gene: TRBV3-1
len: 11
j_gene: TRBJ2-7

CDR3aa: SAVRDTSGYGYT
v_gene: TRBV20-1
len: 12
j_gene: TRBJ1-2

CDR3aa: AWSVAHEQY
v_gene: TRBV30
len: 9
j_gene: TRBJ2-7

CDR3aa: ASSPTVQETQY
v_gene: TRBV7-9
len: 11
j_gene: TRBJ2-5

CDR3aa: ASSLFGEGQPQH
v_gene: TRBV27
len: 12
j_gene: TRBJ1-5

CDR3aa: ASSYWAGPYEQY
v_gene: TRBV6-2/TRBV6-3
len: 12
j_gene: TRBJ2-7

CDR3aa: ASSLIPGTGWFYEQY
v_gene: TRBV5-5
len: 15
j_gene: TRBJ2-7

CDR3aa: ASSMGGQYEQY
v_gene: TRBV19
len: 11
j_gene: TRBJ2-7

CDR3aa: SVYGTSEWGSYEQY
v_gene: TRBV29-1
len: 14
j_gene: TRBJ2-7

CDR3aa: ASSEHLAKQETQY
v_gene: TRBV6-1
len: 13
j_gene: TRBJ2-5

CDR3aa: ASSVKQMNTEAF
v_gene: TRBV6-1
len: 12
j_gene: TRBJ1-1

CDR3aa: ASSLALGLANEQY
v_gene: TRBV11-1
len: 13
j_gene: TRBJ2-7

CDR3aa: ASSFSGGRAAF
v_gene: TRBV12-3/TRBV12-4
len: 11
j_gene: TRBJ1-1

CDR3aa: ATSDPDRAGEQY
v_gene: TRBV24-1
len: 12
j_gene: TRBJ2-7

CDR3aa: ASSLNLPSSSYEQY
v_gene: TRBV7-3
len: 14
j_gene: TRBJ2-7

CDR3aa: ASHGQGAYEQY
v_gene: TRBV25-1
len: 11
j_gene: TRBJ2-7

CDR3aa: AQQRDTGELF
v_gene: TRBV12-3/TRBV12-4
len: 10
j_gene: TRBJ2-2

CDR3aa: ATSRGGGGAKTQY
v_gene: TRBV15
len: 13
j_gene: TRBJ2-5

CDR3aa: ASGSETQY
v_gene: TRBV12-5
len: 8
j_gene: TRBJ2-5

CDR3aa: ASTSGSGGPRETQY
v_gene: TRBV12-3/TRBV12-4
len: 14
j_gene: TRBJ2-5

CDR3aa: ATSDKAGGGARETQY
v_gene: TRBV24-1
len: 15
j_gene: TRBJ2-5

CDR3aa: ASSTTGRMNTEAF
v_gene: TRBV27
len: 13
j_gene: TRBJ1-1

CDR3aa: AIRDSLDIQY
v_gene: TRBV10-3
len: 10
j_gene: TRBJ2-4

CDR3aa: ASSAVLAGGPQSEQY
v_gene: TRBV6-1
len: 15
j_gene: TRBJ2-7

CDR3aa: ATSSETGTAGNTIY
v_gene: TRBV15
len: 14
j_gene: TRBJ1-3

CDR3aa: ATFPGFGMNTEAF
v_gene: TRBV10-3
len: 13
j_gene: TRBJ1-1

CDR3aa: ASSGTSGIFYEQF
v_gene: TRBV11-2
len: 13
j_gene: TRBJ2-1

CDR3aa: ASSPRTGPREQY
v_gene: TRBV18
len: 12
j_gene: TRBJ2-7

CDR3aa: ASSYGPAGNPYEQY
v_gene: TRBV6-2/TRBV6-3
len: 14
j_gene: TRBJ2-7

CDR3aa: ASSPMSGNTEAF
v_gene: TRBV11-3
len: 12
j_gene: TRBJ1-1

CDR3aa: ASSAGGFTEAF
v_gene: TRBV6-1
len: 11
j_gene: TRBJ1-1

CDR3aa: ASSLTPQGTGYGYT
v_gene: TRBV12-3/TRBV12-4
len: 14
j_gene: TRBJ1-2

CDR3aa: ASSYAKDAYEQY
v_gene: TRBV6-5
len: 12
j_gene: TRBJ2-7

CDR3aa: ASSARVPETQY
v_gene: TRBV6-2/TRBV6-3
len: 11
j_gene: TRBJ2-5

CDR3aa: ASSLRINRVHEQY
v_gene: TRBV12-3/TRBV12-4
len: 13
j_gene: TRBJ2-7

CDR3aa: ASSYWAGSYEQY
v_gene: TRBV6-5
len: 12
j_gene: TRBJ2-7

CDR3aa: ASSLTPVNTGELF
v_gene: TRBV7-9
len: 13
j_gene: TRBJ2-2

CDR3aa: ASSFSPGTSAYEQY
v_gene: TRBV27
len: 14
j_gene: TRBJ2-7

CDR3aa: ASSLLPGGYEQY
v_gene: TRBV28
len: 12
j_gene: TRBJ2-7